This TCR beta chain was found in a study of T cell repertoires in cytomegalovirus infection (dated by TCRdb to 2018 to 2020). Background for the entire study: The peptide stimulations were aimed at well-studied HLA-B-restricted epitopes as well as recently identified HLA-C-restricted CMV epitopes, whose presentation resists viral immunomodulation. Because public TCR beta signatures pointed to carriage of CMV infection together with the matching HLA type, the HLA type of each donor mattered for the analysis.

The label giving this sample's treatment or condition can be read as: in vitro stimulation with specific CMV peptide epitopes to enrich CMV-specific T cells. CDR1 and CDR2, per the germline V gene (reference sequence), are SEHNR and FQNEAQ. V is shortened by 0 bases, J by 6 bases, and the region joining them spans 12 bases. The CDR3 spans 15 residues, from the cysteine through the phenylalanine. Only CDR3 DNA remains: 45 bases, in frame from the first base. General findings and caveats noted by the study authors: Carriers of CMV infection plus the relevant HLA type were discriminated by the cumulative frequency of public TCR beta family members in the study cohort and in an independent approximately 350-donor cohort. The ex vivo response was dominated by HLA-C-restricted CMV-specific TCR beta clonotypes, which also provided the single most frequent clonotype in two of eight donors.

There are a few counts of this clonotype. Its antigen target is currently unknown. The input lacks base qualities; no much larger clone sits a single base away. These reads were obtained on an Illumina HiSeq 1500. TCRdb cleaned the public reads at Q25 with fastp, built clones with MiXCR and kept in-frame beta chains. Each record represents a unique CDR3 protein, reported with the most common genes and DNA among its rows. This sample is represented by roughly 70,000 distinct CDR3 sequences; roughly 22% of them were singletons. The ten largest clones capture roughly 63% of the sample. The TCR originated in a human donor in good health (CMV status not recorded). Some clones in this sample may be carry-over from other donors' samples. Recombination joined TRBV7-9 with TRBJ2-1; the D element might be TRBD1 or TRBD2, as each aligns at 6 bases. Specimen: CD8+ T cells from cultured PBMCs, collected from culture after CMV antigen stimulation. CDR3 region: CASSLAQGAGNEQFF. Read as DNA, the sequence is TGTGCCAGCAGCTTAGCACAGGGAGCGGGCAATGAGCAGTTCTTC.